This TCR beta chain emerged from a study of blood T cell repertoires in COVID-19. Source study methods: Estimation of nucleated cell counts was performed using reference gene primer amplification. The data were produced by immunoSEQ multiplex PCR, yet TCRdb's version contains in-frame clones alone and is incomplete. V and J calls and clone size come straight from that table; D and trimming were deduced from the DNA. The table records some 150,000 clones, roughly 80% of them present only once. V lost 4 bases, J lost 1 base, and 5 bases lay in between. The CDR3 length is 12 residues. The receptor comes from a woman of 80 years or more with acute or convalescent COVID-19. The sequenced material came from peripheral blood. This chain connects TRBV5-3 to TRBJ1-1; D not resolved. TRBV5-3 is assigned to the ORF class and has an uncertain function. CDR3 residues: CARSRENTEAFF. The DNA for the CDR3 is TGTGCCAGAAGCCGAGAGAACACTGAAGCTTTCTTT.